The clone carrying this T cell receptor (beta chain) was seen many times. Antigen specificity is unknown. TCRdb reprocessed the RT-PCR reads via MiXCR and lists one record per CDR3 protein. The data show about 170,000 distinct CDR3 sequences, with around 10% seen just once and 35% to 40% held by the top ten. The data were obtained in a study of response to subunit inactivated influenza vaccine. Whole-study findings and limits: A suggestion made by the authors is that each seasonal influenza vaccination recruits few new T cells.

This CDR3 has 13 residues. Deletions cut 8 bases from V and 3 bases from J, with 10 bases between. Germline V CDR1 and CDR2: MNHNS, SASEGT. The material sequenced was CD8+ T cells sorted from PBMCs, taken less than 30 months after vaccination. This receptor was identified in a man aged 45 to 70 who received an inactivated influenza vaccine. The chain joins TRBV6-1 to TRBJ2-2; D possibly uses TRBD1 or TRBD2 (6 bases each). The CDR3 nucleotides read TGTGCCAGCGGGGGGCCGTACACCGGGGAGCTGTTTTTT. As protein: CASGGPYTGELFF.